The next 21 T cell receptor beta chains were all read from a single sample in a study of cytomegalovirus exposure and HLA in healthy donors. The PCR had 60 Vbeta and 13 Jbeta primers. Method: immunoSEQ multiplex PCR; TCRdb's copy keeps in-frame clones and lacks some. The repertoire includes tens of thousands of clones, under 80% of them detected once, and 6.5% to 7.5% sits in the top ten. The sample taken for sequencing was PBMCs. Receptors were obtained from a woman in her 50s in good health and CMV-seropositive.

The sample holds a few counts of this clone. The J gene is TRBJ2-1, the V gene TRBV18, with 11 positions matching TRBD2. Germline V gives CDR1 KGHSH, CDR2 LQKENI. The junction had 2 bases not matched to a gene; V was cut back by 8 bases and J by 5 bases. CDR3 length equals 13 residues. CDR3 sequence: CASGTSGNNEQFF. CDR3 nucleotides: TGTGCCAGCGGGACTAGCGGAAACAATGAGCAGTTCTTC. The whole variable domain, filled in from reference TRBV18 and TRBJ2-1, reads NAGVMQNPRHLVRRRGQEARLRCSPMKGHSHVYWYRQLPEEGLKFMVYLQKENIIDESGMPKERFSAEFPKEGPSILRIQQVVRGDSAAYFCASGTSGNNEQFFGPGTRLTVL.

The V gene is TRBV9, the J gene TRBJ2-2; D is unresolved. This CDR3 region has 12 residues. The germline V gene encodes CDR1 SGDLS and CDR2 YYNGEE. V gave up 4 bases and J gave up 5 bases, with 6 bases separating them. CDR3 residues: CASSLLTGELFF. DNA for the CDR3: TGTGCCAGCAGCCTTCTAACCGGGGAGCTGTTTTTT.

CDR3 nucleotides: TGCGCCAGCACGGCCGGGGGGATCCAAGAGACCCAGTACTTC. Translation gives CASTAGGIQETQYF. The chain combines TRBV5-1 with TRBJ2-5, with 7 bases identical to TRBD2. Germline V gene lookup returns CDR1 SGHRS and CDR2 YFSETQ. Trimming removed 6 bases from V and 1 base from J; junction bases left unmatched: 6. The CDR3 totals 14 residues.

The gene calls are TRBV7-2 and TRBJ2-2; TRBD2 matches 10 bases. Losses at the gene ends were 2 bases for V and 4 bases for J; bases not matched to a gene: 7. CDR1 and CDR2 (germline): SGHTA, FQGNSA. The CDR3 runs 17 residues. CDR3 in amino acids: CASSLPSGGVSTGELFF. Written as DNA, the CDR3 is TGTGCCAGCAGCTTACCAAGCGGGGGGGTATCCACCGGGGAGCTGTTTTTT.

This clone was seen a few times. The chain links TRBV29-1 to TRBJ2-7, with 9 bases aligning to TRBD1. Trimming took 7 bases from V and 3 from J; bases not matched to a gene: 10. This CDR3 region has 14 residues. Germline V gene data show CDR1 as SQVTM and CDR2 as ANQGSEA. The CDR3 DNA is TGCAGCGCCTCGATGGGGACAGGGCTCTACGAGCAGTACTTC. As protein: CSASMGTGLYEQYF.

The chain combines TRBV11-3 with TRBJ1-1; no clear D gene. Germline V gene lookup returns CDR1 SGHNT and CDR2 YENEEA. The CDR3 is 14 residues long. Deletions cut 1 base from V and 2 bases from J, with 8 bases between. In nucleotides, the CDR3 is TGTGCCAGCAGCTTAGGGGCAGGAAACACTGAAGCTTTCTTT. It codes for CASSLGAGNTEAFF.

The CDR3 spells CASSLGLTSEQYV. The CDR3 DNA reads TGTGCCAGCAGCTTAGGATTAACTAGCGAGCAGTACGTC. The chain joins TRBV7-9 to TRBJ2-7; possible D gene TRBD2, 5 bases. The CDR3 spans 13 residues. The V end lost 1 base, the J end lost 6 bases, and 10 bases lay between the germline ends. From germline, CDR1 is SEHNR and CDR2 FQNEAQ (reference sequence).

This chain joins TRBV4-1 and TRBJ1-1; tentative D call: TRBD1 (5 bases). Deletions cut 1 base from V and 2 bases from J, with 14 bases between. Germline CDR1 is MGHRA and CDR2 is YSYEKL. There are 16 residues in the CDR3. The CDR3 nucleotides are TGCGCCAGCAGCCAAGTTTTGGGGGGGTACAACACTGAAGCTTTCTTT. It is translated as CASSQVLGGYNTEAFF.

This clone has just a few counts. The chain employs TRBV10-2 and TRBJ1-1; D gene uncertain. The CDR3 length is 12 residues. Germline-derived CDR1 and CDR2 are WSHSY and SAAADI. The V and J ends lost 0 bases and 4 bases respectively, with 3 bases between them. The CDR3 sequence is CASSESGTEAFF. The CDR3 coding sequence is TGCGCCAGCAGTGAGTCCGGCACTGAAGCTTTCTTT.

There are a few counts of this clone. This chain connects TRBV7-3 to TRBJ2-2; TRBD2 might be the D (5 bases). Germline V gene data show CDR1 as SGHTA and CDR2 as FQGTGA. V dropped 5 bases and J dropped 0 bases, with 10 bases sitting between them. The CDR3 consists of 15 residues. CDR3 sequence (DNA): TGTGCCAGCAGCCCACGGGATACGAACACCGGGGAGCTGTTTTTT. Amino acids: CASSPRDTNTGELFF.

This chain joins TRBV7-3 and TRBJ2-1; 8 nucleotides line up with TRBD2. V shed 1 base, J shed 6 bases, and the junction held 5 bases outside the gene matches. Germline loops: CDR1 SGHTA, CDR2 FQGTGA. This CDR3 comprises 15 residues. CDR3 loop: CASSLIAGGINEQFF. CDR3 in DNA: TGTGCCAGCAGCTTAATTGCGGGGGGCATCAATGAGCAGTTCTTC. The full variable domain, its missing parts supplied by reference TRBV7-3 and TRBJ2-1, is GAGVSQTPSNKVTEKGKYVELRCDPISGHTALYWYRQSLGQGPEFLIYFQGTGAADDSGLPNDRFFAVRPEGSVSTLKIQRTERGDSAVYLCASSLIAGGINEQFFGPGTRLTVL.

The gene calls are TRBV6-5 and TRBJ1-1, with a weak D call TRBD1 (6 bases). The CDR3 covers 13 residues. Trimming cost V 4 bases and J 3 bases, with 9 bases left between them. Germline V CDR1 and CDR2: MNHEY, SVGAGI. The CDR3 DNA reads TGTGCCAGCAGTTCCTACAGGGACACTGAAGCTTTCTTT. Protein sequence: CASSSYRDTEAFF.

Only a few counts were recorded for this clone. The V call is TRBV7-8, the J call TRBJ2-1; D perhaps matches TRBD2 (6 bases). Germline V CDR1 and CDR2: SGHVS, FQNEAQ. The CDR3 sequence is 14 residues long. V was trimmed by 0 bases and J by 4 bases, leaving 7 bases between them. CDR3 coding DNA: TGTGCCAGCAGCTTAGCGGGGGGTTACAATGAGCAGTTCTTC. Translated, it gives CASSLAGGYNEQFF. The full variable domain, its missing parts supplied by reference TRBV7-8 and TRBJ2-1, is GAGVSQSPRYKVAKRGQDVALRCDPISGHVSLFWYQQALGQGPEFLTYFQNEAQLDKSGLPSDRFFAERPEGSVSTLKIQRTQQEDSAVYLCASSLAGGYNEQFFGPGTRLTVL.

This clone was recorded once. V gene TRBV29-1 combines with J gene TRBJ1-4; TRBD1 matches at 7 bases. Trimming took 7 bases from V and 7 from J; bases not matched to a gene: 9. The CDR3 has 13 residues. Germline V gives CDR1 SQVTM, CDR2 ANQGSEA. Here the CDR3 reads CSAQGVMGEKLFF. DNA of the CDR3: TGCAGCGCCCAGGGGGTAATGGGTGAAAAACTGTTTTTT.

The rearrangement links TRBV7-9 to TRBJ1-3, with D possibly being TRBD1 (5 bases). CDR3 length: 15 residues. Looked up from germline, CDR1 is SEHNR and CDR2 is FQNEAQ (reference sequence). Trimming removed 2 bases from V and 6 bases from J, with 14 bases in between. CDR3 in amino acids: CASSLFGASQNTIYF. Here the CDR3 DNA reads TGTGCCAGCAGCTTATTTGGGGCATCTCAAAACACCATATATTTT.

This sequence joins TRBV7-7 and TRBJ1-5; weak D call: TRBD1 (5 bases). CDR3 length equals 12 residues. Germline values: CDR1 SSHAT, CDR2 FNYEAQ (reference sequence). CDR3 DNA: TGTGCTAGCCCTCGCAGGGATCAGCCCCAGCATTTT. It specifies CASPRRDQPQHF. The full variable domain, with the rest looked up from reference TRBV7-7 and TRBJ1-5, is GAGVSQSPRYKVTKRGQDVTLRCDPISSHATLYWYQQALGQGPEFLTYFNYEAQPDKSGLPSDRFSAERPEGSISTLTIQRTEQRDSAMYRCASPRRDQPQHFGDGTRLSIL.

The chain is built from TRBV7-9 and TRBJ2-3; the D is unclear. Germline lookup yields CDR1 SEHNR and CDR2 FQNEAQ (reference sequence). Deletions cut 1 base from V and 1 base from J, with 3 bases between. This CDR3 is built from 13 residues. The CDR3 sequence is CASSLERTDTQYF. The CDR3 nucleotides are TGTGCCAGCAGCTTAGAGCGCACAGATACGCAGTATTTT.

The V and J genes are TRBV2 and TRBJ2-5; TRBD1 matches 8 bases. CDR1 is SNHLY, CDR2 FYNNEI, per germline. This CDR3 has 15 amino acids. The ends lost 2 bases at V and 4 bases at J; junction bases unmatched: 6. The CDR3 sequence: CASSESSGGGETQYF. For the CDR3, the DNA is TGTGCCAGCAGTGAATCGTCAGGGGGCGGAGAGACCCAGTACTTC.

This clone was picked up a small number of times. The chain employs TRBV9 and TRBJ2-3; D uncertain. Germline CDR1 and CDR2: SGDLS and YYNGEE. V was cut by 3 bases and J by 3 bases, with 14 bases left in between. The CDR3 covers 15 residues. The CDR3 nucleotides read TGTGCCAGCAGCGGACTTTTATCGAGGACAGATACGCAGTATTTT. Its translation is CASSGLLSRTDTQYF. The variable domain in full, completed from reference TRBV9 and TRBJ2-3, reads DSGVTQTPKHLITATGQRVTLRCSPRSGDLSVYWYQQSLDQGLQFLIQYYNGEERAKGNILERFSAQQFPDLHSELNLSSLELGDSALYFCASSGLLSRTDTQYFGPGTRLTVL.

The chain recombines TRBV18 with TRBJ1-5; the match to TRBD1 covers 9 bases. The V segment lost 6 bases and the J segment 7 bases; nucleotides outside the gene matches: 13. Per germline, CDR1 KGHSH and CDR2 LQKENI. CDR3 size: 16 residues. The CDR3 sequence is CASSRFAQGAGQPQHF. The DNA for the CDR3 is TGTGCCAGCTCTCGCTTTGCACAGGGGGCAGGGCAGCCCCAGCATTTT.

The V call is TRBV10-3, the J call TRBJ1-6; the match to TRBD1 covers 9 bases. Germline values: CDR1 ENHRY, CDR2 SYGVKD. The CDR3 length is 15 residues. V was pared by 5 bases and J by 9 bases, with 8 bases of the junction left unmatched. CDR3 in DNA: TGTGCCATCAGTCCGTCGGGACAGGGCGTTTCACCCCTCCACTTT. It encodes CAISPSGQGVSPLHF.